These T cell receptor beta chains were read from a single sample in a study of shared clonotypes between healthy human individuals. The repertoire was sequenced with immunoSEQ multiplex PCR; TCRdb's copy has only in-frame clones and lacks some. The data contain 1,500,000 or so clones, roughly 96% of them seen just once; the ten biggest clones take up over 1%. Sequencing was performed on naive CD4+ T cells sorted from blood. These receptor sequences come from a man aged 25 to 40 in good health. The CDR3 runs from the conserved cysteine through the conserved F or W. Each record gives: D gene, clone size, J gene, V gene, CDR3 DNA, CDR3 protein. D genes are given only for firm matches. Size values are once, few and many counts, or a class for expanded clones, and some rows have none.

>.|.|TRBJ2-1|TRBV27
TGTGCCAGCAGTGGGGACACTTTAAGCTCCTACAATGAGCAGTTCTTC
CASSGDTLSSYNEQFF
>.|.|TRBJ2-7|TRBV7-3
TGTGCCAGCAGCTTCACAGGAGACTCCGAGCAGTACTTC
CASSFTGDSEQYF
>.|.|TRBJ2-1|TRBV29-1
TGCAGCGTGACGGAGGGCCTCAATGAGCAGTTCTTC
CSVTEGLNEQFF
>TRBD1|.|TRBJ1-3|TRBV25-1
TGTGCCAGCAGTGAGACAGGGGGAAACACCATATATTTT
CASSETGGNTIYF
>.|.|TRBJ2-5|TRBV5-1
TGCGCCAGCAGCTCAACTACCTCCGGGGAGACCCAGTACTTC
CASSSTTSGETQYF
>TRBD1|.|TRBJ2-7|TRBV30
TGTGCCTGGGTCCCTCGACAGGGGTTGGGTGAGCAGTACTTC
CAWVPRQGLGEQYF
>.|few|TRBJ1-5|TRBV7-9
TGTGCCAGCAGCTTTGAGGGTTATAGCAATCAGCCCCAGCATTTT
CASSFEGYSNQPQHF
>TRBD1|.|TRBJ2-7|TRBV6-5
TGTGCCAGCAGTTACTCCCCGGGGACAGGGAATGGCGAGCAGTACTTC
CASSYSPGTGNGEQYF
>.|.|TRBJ2-7|TRBV7-8
TGTGCCAGCAGCACGCGCCACAGGGCTGAGCAGTACTTC
CASSTRHRAEQYF
>.|.|TRBJ1-1|TRBV28
TGTGCCAGCAGCTTCGGACGGAGGAACACTGAAGCTTTCTTT
CASSFGRRNTEAFF
>.|.|TRBJ1-3|TRBV12-5
TGTGCTAGTGGTTTAAGAAACACCATATATTTT
CASGLRNTIYF
>TRBD1|.|TRBJ1-2|TRBV2
TGTGCCAGCAGTGTACAGGGGAACTATGGCTACACCTTC
CASSVQGNYGYTF
>.|once|TRBJ2-5|TRBV18
TGTGCCAGCTCACCCTCCGGGGACCACCAGTTGCTCCGGTACTTC
CASSPSGDHQLLRYF
>.|.|TRBJ2-1|TRBV28
TGTGCCAGCAGTTTTTGGAGCGAGAACGATGAGCAGTTCTTC
CASSFWSENDEQFF
>.|.|TRBJ2-3|TRBV9
TGTGCCAGCAGCGTAGGACCCCCAGATACGCAGTATTTT
CASSVGPPDTQYF
>.|.|TRBJ2-1|TRBV9
TGTGCCAGCAGCGTTCGGGAGTCTCAATACAATGAGCAGTTCTTC
CASSVRESQYNEQFF
>TRBD2|.|TRBJ2-1|TRBV23-1
TGCGCCAGCAGTCAATCGAATAGCGGGAGCCGTGAGCAGTTCTTC
CASSQSNSGSREQFF
>.|.|TRBJ2-2|TRBV6-1
TGTGCCAGCAGTGAAGCGCATTACGGCAGACTCACCGGGGAGCTGTTTTTT
CASSEAHYGRLTGELFF
>.|.|TRBJ2-4|TRBV7-2
TGTGCCAGCAGTAGAAAAAACATTCAGTACTTC
CASSRKNIQYF
>.|once|TRBJ2-1|TRBV5-1
TGCGCCAGCAGCTTAGCGTCCCAGGCAAGCTCCTACAATGAGCAGTTCTTC
CASSLASQASSYNEQFF
>.|.|TRBJ2-7|TRBV6-5
TGTGCCAGCAGTGAGACTTTCAGAAGGTACGAGCAGTACTTC
CASSETFRRYEQYF
>.|.|TRBJ2-1|TRBV25-1
TGTGCCAGCACTTACATCTCGAATGAGCAGTTCTTC
CASTYISNEQFF
>.|.|TRBJ1-1|TRBV5-1
TGCGCCAGCAGCCCTGGGACCCTGGGAGCCACTGAAGCTTTCTTT
CASSPGTLGATEAFF
>TRBD2|.|TRBJ2-7|TRBV7-9
TGTGCCACAGGCCCAGAGGGCGGGAGGTGGTACGAGCAGTACTTC
CATGPEGGRWYEQYF
>.|.|TRBJ1-5|TRBV19
TGTGCCAGTAGTCTACAGGGTTTCAATCAGCCCCAGCATTTT
CASSLQGFNQPQHF